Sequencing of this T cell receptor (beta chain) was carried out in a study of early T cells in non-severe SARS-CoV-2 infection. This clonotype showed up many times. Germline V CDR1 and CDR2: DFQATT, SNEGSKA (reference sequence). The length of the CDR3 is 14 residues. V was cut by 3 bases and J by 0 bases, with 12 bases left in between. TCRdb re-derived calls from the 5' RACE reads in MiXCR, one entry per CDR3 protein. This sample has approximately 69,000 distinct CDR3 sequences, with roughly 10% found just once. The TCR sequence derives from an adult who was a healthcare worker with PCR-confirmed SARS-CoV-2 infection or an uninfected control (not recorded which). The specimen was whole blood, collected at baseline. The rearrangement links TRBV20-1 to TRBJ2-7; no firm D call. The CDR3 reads CSASQPAFSYEQYF. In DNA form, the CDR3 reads TGCAGTGCTAGTCAGCCAGCCTTCTCCTACGAGCAGTACTTC.